The 27 T cell receptor beta chains given below trace back to one sample, sequenced in a study of shared clonotypes between healthy human individuals. Data came from immunoSEQ multiplex PCR; TCRdb stores just in-frame clones and leaves some out. The sample yields roughly 2,000,000 clones, 85% to 95% seen once. Terminally differentiated effector memory CD45RA+ cells were excluded from the naive CD8 cells, which were CD45RO-negative and positively selected for CCR7. Sequencing used naive CD8+ T cells sorted from blood. These receptors all stem from a man younger than 35 in good health.

The rearrangement uses TRBV19 and TRBJ2-1; 9 nucleotides match TRBD2. The length of the CDR3 is 16 residues. V gave up 5 bases and J gave up 8 bases; unmatched junction bases: 13. Germline CDR1 LNHDA, CDR2 SQIVND (reference sequence). This CDR3 is CASSPQGLAGWDEQFF. The DNA for the CDR3 is TGTGCCAGTAGTCCACAGGGACTAGCAGGGTGGGATGAGCAGTTCTTC. The whole variable domain, filled in from reference TRBV19 and TRBJ2-1, reads DGGITQSPKYLFRKEGQNVTLSCEQNLNHDAMYWYRQDPGQGLRLIYYSQIVNDFQKGDIAEGYSVSREKKESFPLTVTSAQKNPTAFYLCASSPQGLAGWDEQFFGPGTRLTVL.

J is TRBJ1-2 and V is TRBV28, with 7 positions matching TRBD1. The trim removed 3 bases at V and 6 bases at J, leaving 4 bases unmatched. CDR1 and CDR2 from the germline V gene are MDHEN and SYDVKM. The CDR3 loop spans 13 amino acids. The CDR3 DNA reads TGTGCCAGCAGTTTGACAGGGAGCCATGGCTACACCTTC. Translating gives CASSLTGSHGYTF.

A note on this clone: The same CDR3 can be traced to other DNA sequences in this sample. This chain links TRBV6-1 with TRBJ2-5; D not certain. Germline V gene lookup returns CDR1 MNHNS and CDR2 SASEGT. The CDR3 runs to 13 residues. V was pared by 3 bases and J by 0 bases, with 5 bases between. The CDR3, as DNA: TGTGCCAGCAGTGAGCAATACCAAGAGACCCAGTACTTC. It encodes CASSEQYQETQYF.

DNA of the CDR3: TGTGCCTGGAGTCCCCGGACAGGGTGGGATGAAAAACTGTTTTTT. It yields the protein CAWSPRTGWDEKLFF. The rearrangement joins TRBV30 to TRBJ1-4, with 8 bases fitting TRBD1. V lost 2 bases and J lost 6; bases outside the gene matches: 8. The V gene's germline CDR1 is GTSNPN and CDR2 SVGIG (reference sequence). This CDR3 has 15 amino acids.

About this clone itself: This specimen includes other DNA sequences encoding the same CDR3. The chain employs TRBV7-9 and TRBJ2-7, with D possibly being TRBD2 (5 bases). Germline-derived CDR1 and CDR2 are SEHNR and FQNEAQ (reference sequence). The ends were cut back, 5 bases at V and 3 bases at J, with 11 bases in the middle. This CDR3 has 13 amino acids. The CDR3 nucleotides read TGTGCCAGCAGCCACACGACTAACTACGAGCAGTACTTC. Amino acid sequence: CASSHTTNYEQYF. Using reference TRBV7-9 and TRBJ2-7 for the parts outside the CDR3, the full variable domain is DTGVSQNPRHKITKRGQNVTFRCDPISEHNRLYWYRQTLGQGPEFLTYFQNEAQLEKSRLLSDRFSAERPKGSFSTLEIQRTEQGDSAMYLCASSHTTNYEQYFGPGTRLTVT.

V is TRBV4-1 and J is TRBJ2-7; tentatively, D is TRBD1 (6 bases). This CDR3 has 15 amino acids. Germline V gene data show CDR1 as MGHRA and CDR2 as YSYEKL. The V end lost 4 bases, the J end lost 0 bases, and 13 bases lay between the germline ends. The CDR3 DNA reads as TGCGCCAGCAGCCCAGGACAGCCTAGCTCCTACGAGCAGTACTTC. The encoded protein is CASSPGQPSSYEQYF.

V is TRBV10-1 and J is TRBJ1-6; no firm D call. The germline V and J ends were trimmed by 7 bases and 10 bases, with 20 bases remaining between them. This CDR3 contains 15 residues. Germline-derived CDR1 and CDR2 are WNHNN and SYGVQD (reference sequence). In DNA form, the CDR3 reads TGCGCCAGCACGAAACACAGCCCCTCGGGGTCACCCCTCCACTTT. This translates into CASTKHSPSGSPLHF.

This rearrangement joins TRBV6-5 to TRBJ1-2, with a weak D call TRBD1 (5 bases). This CDR3 is built from 15 residues. V lost 2 bases to trimming and J lost 9 bases, with 19 bases between them. Germline CDR1 MNHEY, CDR2 SVGAGI. This CDR3 is CASSYAYRDQSRYTF. DNA of the CDR3: TGTGCCAGCAGTTACGCTTACCGGGACCAGAGTCGCTACACCTTC.

This chain links TRBV27 with TRBJ1-5, with TRBD1 identical over 7 bases. With V trimmed by 4 bases and J by 7 bases, 13 bases remained unmatched. Germline-derived CDR1 and CDR2 are MNHEY and SMNVEV (reference sequence). The CDR3 contains 16 residues. Written as DNA, the CDR3 is TGTGCCAGCAGTTCGGGTCAGGGGGGGGTGAGCCAGCCCCAGCATTTT. Amino acids: CASSSGQGGVSQPQHF.

V is TRBV6-7 and J is TRBJ2-3; perhaps D is TRBD1 or TRBD2 (5 bases each). Being an ORF, TRBV6-7 has a function that is uncertain. This CDR3 comprises 11 residues. The V end was cut by 4 bases, the J end by 6 bases, with 5 bases between. CDR3: CASSWGDTQYF. DNA of the CDR3: TGTGCCAGCAGTTGGGGGGATACGCAGTATTTT.

This chain connects TRBV2 to TRBJ2-7; D possibly corresponds to TRBD2 (5 bases). Trimming shortened V by 1 base and J by 5 bases, and 12 bases separated the two germline ends. Germline lookup yields CDR1 SNHLY and CDR2 FYNNEI. The CDR3 length is 14 residues. The CDR3 sequence: CASSEGVGVDEQYF. The CDR3 DNA reads as TGTGCCAGCAGTGAAGGGGTGGGAGTCGACGAGCAGTACTTC. Based on the CDR3 plus reference TRBV2 and TRBJ2-7, the full variable domain is EPEVTQTPSHQVTQMGQEVILRCVPISNHLYFYWYRQILGQKVEFLVSFYNNEISEKSEIFDDQFSVERPDGSNFTLKIRSTKLEDSAMYFCASSEGVGVDEQYFGPGTRLTVT.

Here the CDR3 reads CASRQSPDTQYF. For the CDR3, the DNA is TGCGCCAGCAGACAGAGCCCAGATACGCAGTATTTT. This chain links TRBV5-1 with TRBJ2-3, with unresolved D. Looked up from germline, CDR1 is SGHRS and CDR2 is YFSETQ. CDR3 length: 12 residues. Trimming removed 5 bases from V and 4 bases from J, with 8 bases in between.

A single count supports this clone. The chain has TRBV5-6 and TRBJ1-1; no firm D call. CDR1 and CDR2 from the germline V gene are SGHDT and YYEEEE. The CDR3 sequence is 14 residues long. V dropped 2 bases and J dropped 3 bases, with 11 bases sitting between them. The CDR3 bases are TGTGCCAGCAGCTTAGGGAGGGCAGACACTGAAGCTTTCTTT. As protein: CASSLGRADTEAFF.

The chain is built from TRBV7-9 and TRBJ2-7; D not certain. Per germline, CDR1 SEHNR and CDR2 FQNEAQ (reference sequence). The V and J ends lost 5 bases and 1 base respectively, with 9 bases between them. The CDR3 loop spans 13 amino acids. The CDR3 loop reads CASSRPTSYEQYF. DNA of the CDR3: TGTGCCAGCAGCCGCCCAACATCCTACGAGCAGTACTTC.

Points on this clone: The same CDR3 can be traced to other DNA sequences in this sample. The V gene is TRBV4-1, the J gene TRBJ2-7, with D maybe TRBD2 (6 bases). V lost 1 base to trimming and J lost 4 bases, with 8 bases between them. The CDR3 loop spans 13 amino acids. Germline assignment: CDR1 MGHRA and CDR2 YSYEKL. CDR3 sequence (DNA): TGCGCCAGCAGCCAAGGTGGGGGGTACGAGCAGTACTTC. It codes for CASSQGGGYEQYF.

Details on this clone: This same CDR3 is encoded by further DNA sequences in the sample. The chain links TRBV20-1 to TRBJ2-5; unclear D gene. With 0 bases removed from V and 5 bases from J, the gap between germline ends came to 4 bases. The CDR3 covers 11 residues. Per germline, CDR1 DFQATT and CDR2 SNEGSKA (reference sequence). The DNA of the CDR3 is TGCAGTGCTAGAGAAGTGGAGACCCAGTACTTC. Amino acids: CSAREVETQYF.

The chain employs TRBV4-3 and TRBJ2-7, with D possibly TRBD1 on 6 matching bases. From germline, CDR1 is LGHNA and CDR2 YSLEER. The CDR3 is 17 residues long. Trimming shortened V by 3 bases and J by 3 bases, and 21 bases separated the two germline ends. This CDR3 is CASSQVGAGASYYEQYF. In DNA, the CDR3 is TGCGCCAGCAGCCAGGTGGGGGCAGGGGCCTCATACTACGAGCAGTACTTC.

V gene TRBV25-1 combines with J gene TRBJ1-6; the D is unclear. The CDR3 runs 15 residues. V lost 3 bases, J lost 7 bases, and 13 bases lay in between. CDR1 and CDR2 (germline): MGHDK, SYGVNS. In DNA form, the CDR3 reads TGTGCCAGCAGTGATAGTTCAGTGGGGAATTCACCCCTCCACTTT. It encodes CASSDSSVGNSPLHF.

This rearrangement joins TRBV5-6 to TRBJ2-3; D gene ambiguous. This CDR3 contains 14 residues. V lost 0 bases to trimming and J lost 0 bases, with 5 bases between them. Germline V gene lookup returns CDR1 SGHDT and CDR2 YYEEEE. CDR3 nucleotide sequence: TGTGCCAGCAGCTTGGCGGCGAGCACAGATACGCAGTATTTT. Translation: CASSLAASTDTQYF. Filled out from reference TRBV5-6 and TRBJ2-3, the complete variable domain reads DAGVTQSPTHLIKTRGQQVTLRCSPKSGHDTVSWYQQALGQGPQFIFQYYEEEERQRGNFPDRFSGHQFPNYSSELNVNALLLGDSALYLCASSLAASTDTQYFGPGTRLTVL.

The CDR3 region has the DNA TGTGCCAGCAGTGTGGGAAGCGGGGCATCCTACGAGCAGTACTTC. Translated, it gives CASSVGSGASYEQYF. The chain has TRBV27 and TRBJ2-7; TRBD2 matches at 7 bases. The CDR3 is 15 amino acids. Germline values: CDR1 MNHEY, CDR2 SMNVEV (reference sequence). V lost 5 bases and J lost 1; bases outside the gene matches: 8.

The gene calls are TRBV29-1 and TRBJ2-5, with D perhaps TRBD1 (5 bases). Trimming shortened V by 8 bases and J by 1 base, and 20 bases separated the two germline ends. The germline V gene encodes CDR1 SQVTM and CDR2 ANQGSEA. The CDR3 runs 15 residues. CDR3 amino acids: CSFFATARFQETQYF. In DNA, the CDR3 is TGCAGCTTCTTCGCGACAGCCCGATTCCAAGAGACCCAGTACTTC.

This clone was detected once. The chain carries TRBV15 and TRBJ1-1; unclear D gene. V was clipped by 3 bases and J by 9 bases, with 17 bases between them. Germline V gene sequence: CDR1 LNHNV, CDR2 YYDKDF (reference sequence). The CDR3 consists of 14 residues. CDR3 loop: CATSSGYGEGKAFF. Here the CDR3 DNA reads TGTGCCACCAGCAGTGGGTACGGGGAAGGAAAAGCTTTCTTT.

V usage is TRBV7-2 and J usage is TRBJ2-5; D remains ambiguous. The CDR3 has 13 residues. Germline CDR1 reads SGHTA; CDR2 reads FQGNSA. Trimming shortened V by 5 bases and J by 2 bases, and 9 bases separated the two germline ends. CDR3 in amino acids: CASSGDWQETQYF. For the CDR3, the DNA is TGTGCCAGCAGCGGAGACTGGCAAGAGACCCAGTACTTC.

V usage is TRBV27 and J usage is TRBJ2-7, with D maybe TRBD2 (5 bases). Germline values: CDR1 MNHEY, CDR2 SMNVEV (reference sequence). The CDR3 covers 15 residues. V was clipped by 7 bases and J by 0 bases, with 16 bases between them. CDR3 region: CASTPGRGSSYEQYF. For the CDR3, the DNA is TGTGCCAGCACACCTGGACGGGGAAGCTCCTACGAGCAGTACTTC.

The chain recombines TRBV15 with TRBJ2-3; 10 bases align to TRBD1. From germline, CDR1 is LNHNV and CDR2 YYDKDF (reference sequence). The CDR3 is 20 residues long. Trimming took 4 bases from V and 0 from J; bases not matched to a gene: 16. The CDR3 coding sequence is TGTGCCACCAGCATCCCCCGGGACAGGGGATCTGTAGAAAGCACAGATACGCAGTATTTT. Its protein is CATSIPRDRGSVESTDTQYF.

This clone was seen a single time. The CDR3, as DNA: TGTGCCAGCAGCTACTCACGGGACACCAATGAAAAACTGTTTTTT. Protein product: CASSYSRDTNEKLFF. V gene TRBV13 combines with J gene TRBJ1-4; a weak D match, TRBD1 (6 bases). This CDR3 comprises 15 residues. V gave up 4 bases and J gave up 5 bases, with 14 bases separating them. Germline assignment: CDR1 PRHDT and CDR2 FYEKMQ (reference sequence).

V gene TRBV7-9 combines with J gene TRBJ2-3; the match to TRBD2 covers 9 bases. Per the germline V gene, CDR1 is SEHNR and CDR2 is FQNEAQ (reference sequence). The CDR3 has 14 amino acids. The junction had 5 bases not matched to a gene; V was cut back by 4 bases and J by 6 bases. CDR3 DNA: TGTGCCAGCAGCTACTGGACTAGCGCGGATACGCAGTATTTT. Translated: CASSYWTSADTQYF.